The 17 T cell receptor beta chains below come from one sample, sequenced in a study of CD8+ T cells in alopecia areata. As to treatment: oral pan-JAK inhibitor, 5-10 mg twice daily. Extracted RNA was reverse transcribed, and the resulting cDNA served as sequencing template. The table came from immunoSEQ multiplex PCR; TCRdb's copy has only in-frame clones and leaves some out. This sample has about 90,000 clones, with about 44% found just once. This sample comprised CD8+ T cells sorted from blood, obtained at week 24, from a patient treated with tofacitinib. These receptors came from a human donor with alopecia areata.

This clone has only a few counts. The chain employs TRBV2 and TRBJ2-7; possibly TRBD1 for D (5 bases). This CDR3 region has 14 residues. Trimming stripped 6 bases from V and 1 base from J, with 13 bases between. Germline V gives CDR1 SNHLY, CDR2 FYNNEI. This CDR3 reads CASRGPARSYEQYF. The CDR3 DNA reads TGTGCCAGCAGGGGGCCCGCACGGTCCTACGAGCAGTACTTC.

This clone was detected once. The rearrangement links TRBV2 to TRBJ2-3; TRBD2 agrees at 7 bases. After removal of 7 bases from V and 4 bases from J, the junction contained 8 bases not matched to a gene. CDR1 and CDR2 from the germline V gene are SNHLY and FYNNEI. The CDR3 has 14 residues. The CDR3 nucleotides are TGTGCCAGCATTATGGCGGGAGTGCCAGATACGCAGTATTTT. The encoded protein is CASIMAGVPDTQYF.

A few counts support this clone. The chain joins TRBV25-1 to TRBJ2-1, with 9 bases aligning to TRBD2. The germline V gene has CDR1 MGHDK and CDR2 SYGVNS. V shed 1 base and J 1 base; nucleotides not matched to a gene: 2. The CDR3 has 16 residues. The CDR3 is CASSESGLASYNEQFF. The CDR3 bases are TGTGCCAGCAGTGAATCGGGACTAGCTTCCTACAATGAGCAGTTCTTC.

This chain links TRBV14 with TRBJ2-1; D ambiguous. Germline loops: CDR1 SGHDN, CDR2 FVKESK. The CDR3 extends over 15 amino acids. Trimming cost V 1 base and J 8 bases, with 15 bases left between them. CDR3 nucleotide sequence: TGTGCCAGCAGCCAAGTACGGGCCTTTCCCGATGAGCAGTTCTTC. Translating gives CASSQVRAFPDEQFF.

The CDR3 reads CSVGPEQFF. Written as DNA, the CDR3 is TGCAGCGTTGGACCGGAGCAGTTCTTC. This chain uses TRBV29-1 with TRBJ2-1; D ambiguous. The CDR3 sequence is 9 residues long. Trimming removed 4 bases from V and 10 bases from J, with 5 bases in between. Germline CDR1 and CDR2: SQVTM and ANQGSEA.

This clone was seen more than once but under ten times. This chain uses TRBV5-1 with TRBJ1-1; 7 nucleotides agree with TRBD1. The V gene's germline CDR1 is SGHRS and CDR2 YFSETQ. The V segment lost 4 bases and the J segment 2 bases; nucleotides outside the gene matches: 8. CDR3 size: 15 residues. The CDR3 loop is CASSPRQGPNTEAFF. Here the CDR3 DNA reads TGCGCCAGCAGCCCGAGACAGGGACCTAACACTGAAGCTTTCTTT.

The V and J genes are TRBV6-5 and TRBJ2-2, with D possibly being TRBD2 (5 bases). Germline CDR1 is MNHEY and CDR2 is SVGAGI. The ends were cut back, 5 bases at V and 6 bases at J, with 10 bases in the middle. CDR3 length equals 13 residues. CDR3 amino acids: CASSTASPGELFF. Written as DNA, the CDR3 is TGTGCCAGCAGTACCGCTAGCCCCGGGGAGCTGTTTTTT.

The V and J genes are TRBV30 and TRBJ1-3; D gene ambiguous. The length of the CDR3 is 12 residues. Trimming removed 3 bases at V and 8 bases at J, with 11 bases between. Germline V CDR1 and CDR2: GTSNPN, SVGIG (reference sequence). The CDR3 loop is CAWSPQADTIYF. The DNA of the CDR3 is TGTGCCTGGAGCCCCCAGGCGGACACCATATATTTT.

The sample holds a few counts of this clone. The CDR3 DNA sequence: TGTGCCAGCAGTCCCCTTTACACCTTC. Translation gives CASSPLYTF. The V call is TRBV6-1, the J call TRBJ1-2; D not resolved. In germline, CDR1 is MNHNS, CDR2 SASEGT. Trimming stripped 5 bases from V and 11 bases from J, with 6 bases between. CDR3 length equals 9 residues.

This clone was detected only a few times. The V gene is TRBV5-1, the J gene TRBJ1-2, with D hard to call. Germline lookup yields CDR1 SGHRS and CDR2 YFSETQ. The CDR3 consists of 12 residues. The V gene lost 0 bases and the J gene lost 8 bases, with 8 bases spanning the gap. The CDR3 is CASSLGGSGYTF. The CDR3, as DNA: TGCGCCAGCAGCTTGGGTGGATCCGGCTACACCTTC.

This sequence joins TRBV6-5 and TRBJ2-7; D call uncertain. V lost 4 bases to trimming and J lost 5 bases, with 6 bases between them. Germline values: CDR1 MNHEY, CDR2 SVGAGI. The CDR3 runs 11 residues. CDR3 sequence (DNA): TGTGCCAGCAGTTTTCAGAACGAGCAGTACTTC. As protein: CASSFQNEQYF.

The V call is TRBV5-1, the J call TRBJ2-2; the D call may be TRBD1 or TRBD2 (5 bases each). Germline CDR1 and CDR2: SGHRS and YFSETQ. This CDR3 spans 18 amino acids. V lost 4 bases and J lost 0, with 19 bases in between. The CDR3 spells CASSPVGTDSANTGELFF. The CDR3 DNA reads as TGCGCCAGCAGCCCTGTCGGGACCGACAGTGCGAACACCGGGGAGCTGTTTTTT.

The rearrangement uses TRBV7-9 and TRBJ2-7; D ambiguous. This CDR3 has 13 residues. With 8 bases removed from V and 5 bases from J, the gap between germline ends came to 16 bases. Germline loops: CDR1 SEHNR, CDR2 FQNEAQ (reference sequence). The CDR3 DNA sequence: TGTGCCAGCCTGTTAGGAGCTCTGGACGAGCAGTACTTC. This encodes CASLLGALDEQYF.

The chain joins TRBV7-9 to TRBJ2-7; 7 bases align to TRBD1. The CDR3 contains 14 residues. The germline gives CDR1 SEHNR, CDR2 FQNEAQ (reference sequence). V lost 4 bases to trimming and J lost 0 bases; unmatched junction nucleotides: 3. The CDR3 coding sequence is TGTGCCAGCAGCTCCGGGACAGACTCCTACGAGCAGTACTTC. This gives the protein CASSSGTDSYEQYF.

Only a few counts were recorded for this clone. This rearrangement joins TRBV27 to TRBJ2-1, with a tentative D call TRBD2 (6 bases). Germline V gene data show CDR1 as MNHEY and CDR2 as SMNVEV (reference sequence). The ends were cut back, 9 bases at V and 7 bases at J, with 10 bases in the middle. The length of the CDR3 is 11 residues. Written as DNA, the CDR3 is TGTGCCAGTAACCGGGGGAATGAGCAGTTCTTC. This gives the protein CASNRGNEQFF.

The genes are TRBV29-1 and TRBJ2-2; tentative D call: TRBD2 (6 bases). V was cut by 6 bases and J by 8 bases, with 19 bases left in between. The CDR3 has 14 residues. Per germline, CDR1 SQVTM and CDR2 ANQGSEA. In nucleotides, the CDR3 is TGCAGCGTGGAACGGGACTCGATGGGGGGGGAGCTGTTTTTT. It yields the protein CSVERDSMGGELFF.

This clone was picked up a small number of times. As DNA, the CDR3 is TGTGCCAGTCTGTCGGAGCAAGAGACCCAGTACTTC. Translated: CASLSEQETQYF. This chain joins TRBV19 and TRBJ2-5; D uncertain. The germline CDR1 and CDR2 sequences are LNHDA and SQIVND (reference sequence). The V end was cut by 8 bases, the J end by 2 bases, with 9 bases between. There are 12 residues in the CDR3.